The 23 T cell receptor beta chains listed next were all sequenced from one sample in a study of cytomegalovirus exposure and HLA in healthy donors. Vbeta (60) and Jbeta (13) primers were used in the PCR. The data were produced by immunoSEQ multiplex PCR, yet TCRdb's version contains in-frame clones alone and is incomplete. The sample holds over 150,000 clones, around four fifths seen once. Specimen: PBMCs. The receptors were sampled from a woman between 45 and 65 years old in good health and CMV-seronegative.

The chain has TRBV5-8 and TRBJ1-5, with no clear D. V was pared by 4 bases and J by 3 bases, with 2 bases between. Germline V gene sequence: CDR1 SGHTS, CDR2 YDEGEE. The CDR3 spans 11 residues. CDR3 DNA: TGTGCCAGCAGCCTCAATCAGCCCCAGCATTTT. Translated: CASSLNQPQHF.

This chain's CDR3 is CASSLWGGTDTQYF. The DNA of the CDR3 is TGTGCCAGCAGTCTATGGGGAGGCACAGATACGCAGTATTTT. V gene TRBV27 combines with J gene TRBJ2-3, with TRBD2 as a possible D gene (5 bases). Germline V gene sequence: CDR1 MNHEY, CDR2 SMNVEV (reference sequence). The CDR3 is made up of 14 amino acids. Trimming took 5 bases from V and 1 from J, leaving 10 bases between them.

V gene TRBV5-1 combines with J gene TRBJ2-1, with TRBD1 matching over 11 bases. The CDR3 consists of 13 residues. Trimming removed 3 bases from V and 8 bases from J; junction bases left unmatched: 1. Looked up from germline, CDR1 is SGHRS and CDR2 is YFSETQ. CDR3 protein: CASSSGQGDEQFF. CDR3 nucleotides: TGCGCCAGCAGCTCGGGACAGGGGGATGAGCAGTTCTTC.

This chain joins TRBV28 and TRBJ1-6, with TRBD1 matching 8 bases. Germline V gene sequence: CDR1 MDHEN, CDR2 SYDVKM. The CDR3 has 15 amino acids. With 11 bases clipped from V and 10 bases from J, the junction kept 16 bases outside the gene matches. This chain's CDR3 is CAATGAGGRGSPLHF. The CDR3 DNA is TGTGCCGCTACTGGGGCAGGGGGCCGAGGATCACCCCTCCACTTT.

In its sample, this clone was seen a few times. The rearrangement uses TRBV19 and TRBJ2-1; possible D gene TRBD2, 6 bases. Germline V gene lookup returns CDR1 LNHDA and CDR2 SQIVND (reference sequence). CDR3 size: 15 residues. V was shortened by 2 bases and J by 6 bases, with 14 bases between the two germline ends. The CDR3 DNA reads TGTGCCAGTAGTATATCTAGCGACCTCTCCAATGAGCAGTTCTTC. It translates to CASSISSDLSNEQFF. Full variable domain (remainder filled in from reference TRBV19 and TRBJ2-1): DGGITQSPKYLFRKEGQNVTLSCEQNLNHDAMYWYRQDPGQGLRLIYYSQIVNDFQKGDIAEGYSVSREKKESFPLTVTSAQKNPTAFYLCASSISSDLSNEQFFGPGTRLTVL.

The chain carries TRBV6-5 and TRBJ1-1, with 8 bases matching TRBD1. The germline gives CDR1 MNHEY, CDR2 SVGAGI. The CDR3 covers 14 residues. V shed 6 bases, J shed 1 base, and the junction held 4 bases outside the gene matches. The CDR3 reads CASRKTGENTEAFF. CDR3 nucleotide sequence: TGTGCCAGCAGAAAGACAGGGGAGAACACTGAAGCTTTCTTT.

The V and J genes are TRBV9 and TRBJ1-3; D perhaps matches TRBD1 (5 bases). V was clipped by 1 base and J by 0 bases, with 11 bases between them. CDR3 length: 16 amino acids. In germline, CDR1 is SGDLS, CDR2 YYNGEE. CDR3 coding DNA: TGTGCCAGCAGCGTAATGGCAGGGAACTCTGGAAACACCATATATTTT. Protein sequence: CASSVMAGNSGNTIYF.

The chain couples TRBV4-3 to TRBJ1-4; the D gene is possibly TRBD1 (5 bases). V was shortened by 1 base and J by 7 bases, with 16 bases between the two germline ends. The CDR3 spans 16 residues. The germline gives CDR1 LGHNA, CDR2 YSLEER. Written as DNA, the CDR3 is TGCGCCAGCAGCCAAGGGCCACCGGGGGTCGGTGAAAAACTGTTTTTT. Amino acid sequence: CASSQGPPGVGEKLFF.

The chain carries TRBV28 and TRBJ1-3; 9 bases map to TRBD1. In germline, CDR1 is MDHEN, CDR2 SYDVKM. Losses at the gene ends were 4 bases for V and 4 bases for J; bases not matched to a gene: 8. The CDR3 contains 16 residues. The CDR3 protein is CASSWFATGGGNTIYF. The CDR3 DNA sequence: TGTGCCAGCAGTTGGTTCGCGACAGGGGGAGGAAACACCATATATTTT.

This chain uses TRBV28 with TRBJ2-5; possibly TRBD2 for D (6 bases). The germline V gene encodes CDR1 MDHEN and CDR2 SYDVKM. This CDR3 contains 15 residues. V gave up 5 bases and J gave up 5 bases, with 18 bases separating them. This CDR3 reads CASSLNRRGQETQYF. For the CDR3, the DNA is TGTGCCAGCAGTCTAAACCGGCGGGGCCAGGAGACCCAGTACTTC.

This chain links TRBV20-1 with TRBJ1-2, with D unclear. Germline CDR1 reads DFQATT; CDR2 reads SNEGSKA (reference sequence). There are 10 residues in the CDR3. Trimming pared 1 base from V and 6 bases from J, leaving 3 bases between. CDR3 DNA: TGCAGTGCTAGAGCAGATGGCTACACCTTC. It yields the protein CSARADGYTF.

The V gene is TRBV28, the J gene TRBJ1-4; D possibly corresponds to TRBD1 (6 bases). CDR1 is MDHEN and CDR2 is SYDVKM in the germline V gene. The germline V and J ends were trimmed by 7 bases and 2 bases, with 26 bases remaining between them. This CDR3 is built from 19 residues. CDR3 nucleotides: TGTGCCAGCATAAGCGAACACGGCAGGGGCGGGGGTACTAATGAAAAACTGTTTTTT. Residues: CASISEHGRGGGTNEKLFF.

This clone occurred a few times. The chain uses TRBV7-9 and TRBJ1-4, with a tentative D call TRBD1 (6 bases). Trimming stripped 1 base from V and 8 bases from J, with 14 bases between. Germline V gene lookup returns CDR1 SEHNR and CDR2 FQNEAQ (reference sequence). The CDR3 totals 15 residues. The CDR3 region has the DNA TGTGCCAGCAGCTTAGGGGGGACGGGGGGCGAAAAACTGTTTTTT. As protein: CASSLGGTGGEKLFF. Complete variable domain (other parts from reference TRBV7-9 and TRBJ1-4): DTGVSQNPRHKITKRGQNVTFRCDPISEHNRLYWYRQTLGQGPEFLTYFQNEAQLEKSRLLSDRFSAERPKGSFSTLEIQRTEQGDSAMYLCASSLGGTGGEKLFFGSGTQLSVL.

The rearrangement uses TRBV11-3 and TRBJ2-6, with 8 bases that match TRBD1. The CDR3 has 18 amino acids. Trimming removed 3 bases from V and 0 bases from J; junction bases left unmatched: 7. Germline V gives CDR1 SGHNT, CDR2 YENEEA. The CDR3 sequence: CASSLGGTGHSGANVLTF. CDR3 sequence (DNA): TGTGCCAGCAGCTTGGGCGGGACAGGCCACTCTGGGGCCAACGTCCTGACTTTC.

The chain employs TRBV5-8 and TRBJ1-2; weak D call: TRBD1 (5 bases). Germline V gene data show CDR1 as SGHTS and CDR2 as YDEGEE. Trimming cost V 2 bases and J 1 base, with 15 bases left between them. This CDR3 comprises 16 residues. The CDR3 spells CASSFYSQGLNYGYTF. DNA of the CDR3: TGTGCCAGCAGCTTTTATTCCCAGGGCCTTAACTATGGCTACACCTTC.

This rearrangement joins TRBV29-1 to TRBJ1-1, with TRBD1 matching 8 bases. The CDR3 has 14 amino acids. The germline CDR1 and CDR2 sequences are SQVTM and ANQGSEA. J gave up 5 bases and V 3 bases, and 8 bases lay outside the gene matches. CDR3 region: CSVDGGRGQTEAFF. The CDR3 DNA reads TGCAGCGTTGACGGCGGCAGGGGGCAAACTGAAGCTTTCTTT.

The rearrangement joins TRBV11-2 to TRBJ2-3, with D perhaps TRBD1 (5 bases). The CDR3 has 14 amino acids. The V and J ends lost 4 bases and 2 bases respectively, with 10 bases between them. CDR1 is SGHAT, CDR2 FQNNGV, per germline. In DNA, the CDR3 is TGTGCCAGCAGCTACAGGTCCGACACAGATACGCAGTATTTT. Translating it yields CASSYRSDTDTQYF. The whole variable domain, remainder taken from reference TRBV11-2 and TRBJ2-3, is EAGVAQSPRYKIIEKRQSVAFWCNPISGHATLYWYQQILGQGPKLLIQFQNNGVVDDSQLPKDRFSAERLKGVDSTLKIQPAKLEDSAVYLCASSYRSDTDTQYFGPGTRLTVL.

V is TRBV6-5 and J is TRBJ2-5; D might be TRBD2 (5 bases). Germline CDR1 and CDR2: MNHEY and SVGAGI. The CDR3 extends over 11 amino acids. Trimming took 7 bases from V and 4 from J, leaving 7 bases between them. As DNA, the CDR3 is TGTGCCAGCAACCGGGGAGAGACCCAGTACTTC. Translated, it gives CASNRGETQYF.

The chain combines TRBV7-2 with TRBJ1-1, with a possible D match to TRBD1 (5 bases). The CDR3 is made up of 14 amino acids. Trimming took off 5 bases at V and 0 bases at J, with 10 bases between the two ends. In germline, CDR1 is SGHTA, CDR2 FQGNSA. CDR3 nucleotides: TGTGCCAGCAGCCCCGGGGGGGTGAACACTGAAGCTTTCTTT. This translates into CASSPGGVNTEAFF.

The J gene is TRBJ1-4, the V gene TRBV5-1; the D is unclear. CDR3 size: 15 residues. Germline-derived CDR1 and CDR2 are SGHRS and YFSETQ. The V gene lost 1 base and the J gene lost 1 base, with 8 bases spanning the gap. The CDR3 region has the DNA TGCGCCAGCAGCTTGTCAGGAAGAACTAATGAAAAACTGTTTTTT. Encoded protein: CASSLSGRTNEKLFF.

V and J are TRBV15 and TRBJ1-2; unclear D gene. There are 15 residues in the CDR3. Germline CDR1 and CDR2: LNHNV and YYDKDF (reference sequence). V was clipped by 0 bases and J by 0 bases, with 8 bases between them. The CDR3 is CATSRDSFANYGYTF. The CDR3 DNA follows: TGTGCCACCAGCAGAGATTCTTTCGCTAACTATGGCTACACCTTC.

Only a few counts were recorded for this clone. The junction does not match germline at one end; this may be a read error. Distinct nucleotide sequences in the sample also encode this CDR3. The chain employs TRBV30 and TRBJ2-3; D unclear. The CDR3 runs 12 residues. CDR1 is GTSNPN and CDR2 is SVGIG in the germline V gene (reference sequence). The CDR3 loop is CAWNFGPGPQYF. The CDR3 DNA is TGCGCCTGGAACTTTGGGCCCGGTCCGCAGTATTTT.

The rearrangement uses TRBV5-1 and TRBJ1-2; 9 nucleotides agree with TRBD1. Germline V CDR1 and CDR2: SGHRS, YFSETQ. V lost 4 bases to trimming and J lost 7 bases; unmatched junction nucleotides: 14. The CDR3 has 16 amino acids. As DNA, the CDR3 is TGCGCCAGCAGCCGGGACAGGGACCCTGTAGACGGTGGCTACACCTTC. Amino acid sequence: CASSRDRDPVDGGYTF.